The entry that follows covers one T cell receptor beta chain sequence. This sample stems from a study of blood T cell repertoires in COVID-19. Germline V gives CDR1 SGHTA, CDR2 FQGNSA. The V segment lost 5 bases and the J segment 6 bases; nucleotides outside the gene matches: 10. This CDR3 comprises 15 residues. In the authors' workflow: Amplified reference gene primers provided the basis for estimating nucleated cell counts. The repertoire was sequenced with immunoSEQ multiplex PCR; TCRdb's copy has only in-frame clones and lacks some. V, J and clone size reflect that table, while D and trimming were determined from the DNA. The profile shows approximately 90,000 clones, approximately 81% of them singletons.

The sequence derives from an elderly man with active or convalescent COVID-19. This chain links TRBV7-2 with TRBJ2-7, with 10 bases that match TRBD1. Sequenced: peripheral blood. In nucleotides, the CDR3 is TGTGCCAGCAGCGTCAGGACAGGGGGTTATGCCGAGCAGTACTTC. Protein: CASSVRTGGYAEQYF.